This T cell receptor (beta chain) was recovered during a study of blood T cells in healthy people across ages. Extraction yielded at least 5 micrograms of total RNA per sample. Study-level points and caveats: Any changes in expanded clonotypes were possibly confounded, as donor CMV status remained unknown. Comparison with aged donors showed that long-lived donors had more naive CD4+ cells and higher diversity.

Germline V gene sequence: CDR1 SQVTM, CDR2 ANQGSEA. Trimming took 5 bases from V and 2 from J, leaving 8 bases between them. This CDR3 contains 12 residues. Alongside a J-beta primer mix, a sample-barcoded 5' primer served in a second PCR lasting about 6 to 12 cycles. Sequencing recovered at least 2.5 million CDR3-containing paired-end reads from each sample. TCRdb independently ran MiXCR on the 5' RACE reads; one entry per CDR3 protein. There are some 1.5 million distinct CDR3 sequences in the sample; approximately 28% occur only once, and 7.7% lies in the top ten. As regards this clonotype: Its specificity is not known.

The sample was blood. J is TRBJ2-3 and V is TRBV29-1; D ambiguous. The clonotype originates from a woman in her 30s in good health. The CDR3 sequence is CSVKVATDTQYF. The CDR3 DNA follows: TGCAGCGTTAAGGTCGCCACAGATACGCAGTATTTT.